This T cell receptor beta chain was documented in a study of PD-1 blockade in classical Hodgkin lymphoma. General study findings and limits: Reports described newly diagnosed patients as having lower baseline TCR diversity than healthy donors.

With 3 bases clipped from V and 4 bases from J, the junction kept 3 bases outside the gene matches. Germline loops: CDR1 SGHTA, CDR2 FQGNSA. The CDR3 length is 14 residues. With respect to this clone: The antigen is undetermined.

Profiled with immunoSEQ multiplex PCR; TCRdb holds only in-frame clones, not every one. The sample lists about 36,000 clones, 69% seen once, with 13% to 15% in the top ten. No patient escaped relapse after autologous stem cell transplantation, and brentuximab vedotin exposure varied. The genes are TRBV7-2 and TRBJ1-2, with TRBD1 matching over 9 bases. This clonotype was obtained from a human donor with classical Hodgkin lymphoma. The starting material was peripheral blood mononuclear cells (PBMCs), obtained before the second cycle of nivolumab. CDR3 nucleotide sequence: TGTGCCAGCAGCTTCGGGACAGGGTCCTATGGCTACACCTTC. Protein sequence: CASSFGTGSYGYTF.